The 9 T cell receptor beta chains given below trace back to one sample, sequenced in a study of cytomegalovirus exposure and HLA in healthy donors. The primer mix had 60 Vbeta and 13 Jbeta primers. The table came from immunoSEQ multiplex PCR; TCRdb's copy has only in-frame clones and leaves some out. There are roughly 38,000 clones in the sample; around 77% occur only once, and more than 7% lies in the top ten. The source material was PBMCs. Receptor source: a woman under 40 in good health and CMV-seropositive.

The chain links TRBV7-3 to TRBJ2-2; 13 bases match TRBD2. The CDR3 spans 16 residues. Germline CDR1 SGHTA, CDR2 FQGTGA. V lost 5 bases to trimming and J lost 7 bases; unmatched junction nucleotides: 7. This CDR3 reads CASSPLAGGRVGELFF. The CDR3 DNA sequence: TGTGCCAGCAGCCCACTAGCGGGAGGGCGAGTCGGGGAGCTGTTTTTT.

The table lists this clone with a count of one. The CDR3: CASRFSSYNSPLHF. CDR3 coding DNA: TGTGCCAGCCGTTTTAGCTCCTATAATTCACCCCTCCACTTT. The rearrangement uses TRBV19 and TRBJ1-6; D is unresolved. V was cut by 9 bases and J by 0 bases, with 9 bases left in between. The CDR3 has 14 residues. In germline, CDR1 is LNHDA, CDR2 SQIVND (reference sequence).

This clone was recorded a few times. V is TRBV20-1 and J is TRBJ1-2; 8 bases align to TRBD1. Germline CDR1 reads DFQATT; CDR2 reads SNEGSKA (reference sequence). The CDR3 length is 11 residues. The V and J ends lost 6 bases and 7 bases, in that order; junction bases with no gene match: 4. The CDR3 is CSAVDRGGYTF. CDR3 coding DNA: TGCAGTGCGGTCGACAGGGGTGGCTACACCTTC.

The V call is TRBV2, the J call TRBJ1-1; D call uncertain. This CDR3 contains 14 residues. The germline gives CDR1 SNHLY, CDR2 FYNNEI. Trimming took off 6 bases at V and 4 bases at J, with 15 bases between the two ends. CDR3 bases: TGTGCCAGCAGCGAACTCCCAGCGGGCACTGAAGCTTTCTTT. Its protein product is CASSELPAGTEAFF.

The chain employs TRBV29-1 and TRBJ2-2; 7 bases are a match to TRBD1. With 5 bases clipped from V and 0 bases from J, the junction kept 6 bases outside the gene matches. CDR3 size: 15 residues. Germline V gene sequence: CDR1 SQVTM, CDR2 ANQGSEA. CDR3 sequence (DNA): TGCAGCGTTTTGGGAGACAGGGCGAACACCGGGGAGCTGTTTTTT. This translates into CSVLGDRANTGELFF.

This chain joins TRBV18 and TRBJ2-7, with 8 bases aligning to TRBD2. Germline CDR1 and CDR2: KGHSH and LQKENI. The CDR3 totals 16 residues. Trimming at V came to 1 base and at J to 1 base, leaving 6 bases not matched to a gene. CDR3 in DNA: TGTGCCAGCTCACCACTAGGACTAGCTGTATCCTACGAGCAGTACTTC. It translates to CASSPLGLAVSYEQYF.

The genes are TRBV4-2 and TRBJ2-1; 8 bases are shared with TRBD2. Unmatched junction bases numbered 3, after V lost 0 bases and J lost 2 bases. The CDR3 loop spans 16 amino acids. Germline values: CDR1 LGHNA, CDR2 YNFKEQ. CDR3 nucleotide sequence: TGTGCCAGCAGCCAAGATGGCGGGGGGCCCTACAATGAGCAGTTCTTC. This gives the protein CASSQDGGGPYNEQFF.

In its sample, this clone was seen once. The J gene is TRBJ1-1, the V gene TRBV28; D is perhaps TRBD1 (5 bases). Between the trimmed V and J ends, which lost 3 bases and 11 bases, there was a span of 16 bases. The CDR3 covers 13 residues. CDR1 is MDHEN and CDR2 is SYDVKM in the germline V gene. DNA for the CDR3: TGTGCCAGCAGTTTTGGGCAGGGAAGATACGCTTTCTTT. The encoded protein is CASSFGQGRYAFF.

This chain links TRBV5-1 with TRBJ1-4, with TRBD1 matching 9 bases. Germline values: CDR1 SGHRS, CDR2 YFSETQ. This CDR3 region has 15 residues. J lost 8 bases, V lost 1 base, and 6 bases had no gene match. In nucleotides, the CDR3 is TGCGCCAGCAGCTTGCACAGGGGGCAGGAAGAAAAACTGTTTTTT. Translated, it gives CASSLHRGQEEKLFF.